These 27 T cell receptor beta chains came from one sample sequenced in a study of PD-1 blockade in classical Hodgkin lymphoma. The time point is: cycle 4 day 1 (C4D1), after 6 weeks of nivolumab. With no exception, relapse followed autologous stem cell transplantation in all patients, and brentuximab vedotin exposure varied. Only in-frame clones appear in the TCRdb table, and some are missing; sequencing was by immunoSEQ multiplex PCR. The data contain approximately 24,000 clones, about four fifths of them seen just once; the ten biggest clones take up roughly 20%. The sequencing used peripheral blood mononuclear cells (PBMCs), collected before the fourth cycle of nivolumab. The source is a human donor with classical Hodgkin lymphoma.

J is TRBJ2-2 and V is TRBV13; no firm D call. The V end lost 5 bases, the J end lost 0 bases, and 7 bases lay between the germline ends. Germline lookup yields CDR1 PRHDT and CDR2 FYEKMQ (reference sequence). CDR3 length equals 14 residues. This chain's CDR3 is CASSEQSNTGELFF. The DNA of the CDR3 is TGTGCCAGCAGCGAACAATCGAACACCGGGGAGCTGTTTTTT.

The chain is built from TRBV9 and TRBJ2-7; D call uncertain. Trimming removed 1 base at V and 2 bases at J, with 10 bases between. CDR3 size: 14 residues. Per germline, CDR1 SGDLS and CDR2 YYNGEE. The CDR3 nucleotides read TGTGCCAGCAGCGTAAGGGCCGTAACCTACGAGCAGTACTTC. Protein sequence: CASSVRAVTYEQYF.

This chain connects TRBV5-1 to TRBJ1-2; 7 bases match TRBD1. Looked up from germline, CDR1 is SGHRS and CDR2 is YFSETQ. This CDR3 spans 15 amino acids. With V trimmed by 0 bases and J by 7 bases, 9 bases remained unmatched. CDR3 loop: CASSLGPGQMSGYTF. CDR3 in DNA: TGCGCCAGCAGCTTGGGGCCGGGACAGATGTCTGGCTACACCTTC.

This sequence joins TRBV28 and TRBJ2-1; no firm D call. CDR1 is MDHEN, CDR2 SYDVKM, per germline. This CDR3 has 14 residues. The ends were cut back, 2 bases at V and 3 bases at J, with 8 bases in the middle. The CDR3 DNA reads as TGTGCCAGCAGTTTAGACACAAACTACAATGAGCAGTTCTTC. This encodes CASSLDTNYNEQFF.

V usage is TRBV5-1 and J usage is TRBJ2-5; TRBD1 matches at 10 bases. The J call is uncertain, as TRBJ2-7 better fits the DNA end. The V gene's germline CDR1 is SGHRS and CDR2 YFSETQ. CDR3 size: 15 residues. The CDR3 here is CASSSRQGAGYEQYF. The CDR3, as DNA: TGCGCCAGCAGCTCACGACAGGGGGCGGGCTACGAGCAGTACTTC.

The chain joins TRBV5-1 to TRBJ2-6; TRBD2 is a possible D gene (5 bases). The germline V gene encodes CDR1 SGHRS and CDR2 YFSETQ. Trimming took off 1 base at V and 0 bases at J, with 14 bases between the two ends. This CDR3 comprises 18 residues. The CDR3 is CASSLSLTGSSGANVLTF. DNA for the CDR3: TGCGCCAGCAGCTTGTCTTTGACGGGATCCTCTGGGGCCAACGTCCTGACTTTC.

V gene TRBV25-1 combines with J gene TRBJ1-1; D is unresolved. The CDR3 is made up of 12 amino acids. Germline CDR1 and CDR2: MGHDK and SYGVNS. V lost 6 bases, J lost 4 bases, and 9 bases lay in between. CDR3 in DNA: TGTGCCAGCAGAACCTTGGGCACTGAAGCTTTCTTT. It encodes CASRTLGTEAFF.

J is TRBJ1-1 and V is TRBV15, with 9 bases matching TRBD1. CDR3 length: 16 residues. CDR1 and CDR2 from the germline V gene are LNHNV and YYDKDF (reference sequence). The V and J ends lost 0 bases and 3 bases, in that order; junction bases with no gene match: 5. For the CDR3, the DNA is TGTGCCACCAGCAGAGAAACAGGGGGCTTCGACACTGAAGCTTTCTTT. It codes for CATSRETGGFDTEAFF. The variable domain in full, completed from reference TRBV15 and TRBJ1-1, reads DAMVIQNPRYQVTQFGKPVTLSCSQTLNHNVMYWYQQKSSQAPKLLFHYYDKDFNNEADTPDNFQSRRPNTSFCFLDIRSPGLGDTAMYLCATSRETGGFDTEAFFGQGTRLTVV.

CDR3 coding DNA: TGTGCCAGCAGTCTAGTGGAGGGCCTGGGCTATGGCTACACCTTC. Protein: CASSLVEGLGYGYTF. The chain has TRBV28 and TRBJ1-2; no firm D call. Per germline, CDR1 MDHEN and CDR2 SYDVKM. V was clipped by 5 bases and J by 4 bases, with 17 bases between them. The CDR3 has 15 residues.

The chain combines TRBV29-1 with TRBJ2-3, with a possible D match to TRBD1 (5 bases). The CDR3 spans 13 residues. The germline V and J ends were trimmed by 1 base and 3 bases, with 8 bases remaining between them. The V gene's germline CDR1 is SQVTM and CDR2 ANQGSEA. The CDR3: CSVEARGTDTQYF. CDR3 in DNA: TGCAGCGTTGAAGCTAGGGGTACAGATACGCAGTATTTT.

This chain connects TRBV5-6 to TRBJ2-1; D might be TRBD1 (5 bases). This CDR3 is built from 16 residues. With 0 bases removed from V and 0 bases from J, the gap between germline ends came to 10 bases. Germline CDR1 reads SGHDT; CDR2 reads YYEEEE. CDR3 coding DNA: TGTGCCAGCAGCTTGGGACAGAGTAGCTCCTACAATGAGCAGTTCTTC. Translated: CASSLGQSSSYNEQFF.

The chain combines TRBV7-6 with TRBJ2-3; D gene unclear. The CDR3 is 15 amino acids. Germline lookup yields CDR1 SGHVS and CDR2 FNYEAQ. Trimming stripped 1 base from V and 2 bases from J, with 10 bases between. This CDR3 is CASSLGGLNTDTQYF. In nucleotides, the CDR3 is TGTGCCAGCAGCTTAGGCGGTTTGAACACAGATACGCAGTATTTT.

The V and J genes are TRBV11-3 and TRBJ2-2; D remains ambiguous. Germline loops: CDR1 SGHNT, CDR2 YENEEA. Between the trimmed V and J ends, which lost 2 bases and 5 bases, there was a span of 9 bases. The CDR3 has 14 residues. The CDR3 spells CASSLSMATGELFF. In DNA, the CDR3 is TGTGCCAGCAGCTTAAGTATGGCTACCGGGGAGCTGTTTTTT.

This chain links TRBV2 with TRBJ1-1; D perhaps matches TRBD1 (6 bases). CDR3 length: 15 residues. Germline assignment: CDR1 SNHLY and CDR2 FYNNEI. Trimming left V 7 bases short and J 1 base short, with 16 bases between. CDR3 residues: CASTREGGANTEAFF. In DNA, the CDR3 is TGTGCCAGCACAAGAGAGGGGGGTGCGAACACTGAAGCTTTCTTT.

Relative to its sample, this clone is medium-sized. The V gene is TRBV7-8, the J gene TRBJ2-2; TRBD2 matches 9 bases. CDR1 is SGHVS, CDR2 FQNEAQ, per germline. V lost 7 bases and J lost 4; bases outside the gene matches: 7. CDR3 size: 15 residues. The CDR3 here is CASTISGGGTGELFF. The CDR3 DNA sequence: TGTGCCAGCACGATTAGCGGGGGCGGCACCGGGGAGCTGTTTTTT.

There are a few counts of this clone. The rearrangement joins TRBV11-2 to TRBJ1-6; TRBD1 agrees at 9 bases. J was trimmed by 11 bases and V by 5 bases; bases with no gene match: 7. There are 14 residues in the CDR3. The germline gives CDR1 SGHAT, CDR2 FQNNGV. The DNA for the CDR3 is TGTGCCAGCAGCCTCGGGACAGGGCCTCCACCCCTCCACTTT. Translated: CASSLGTGPPPLHF.

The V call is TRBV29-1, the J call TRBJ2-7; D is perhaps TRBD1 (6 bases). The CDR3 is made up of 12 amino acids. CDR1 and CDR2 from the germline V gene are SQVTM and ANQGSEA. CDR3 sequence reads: CSGSDSSYEQYF. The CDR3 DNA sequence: TGCAGTGGCTCGGACAGCAGTTACGAGCAGTACTTC.

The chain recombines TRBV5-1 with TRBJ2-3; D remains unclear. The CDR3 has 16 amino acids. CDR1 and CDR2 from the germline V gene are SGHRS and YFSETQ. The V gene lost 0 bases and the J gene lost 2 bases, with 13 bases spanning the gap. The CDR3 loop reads CASSLDAALTTDTQYF. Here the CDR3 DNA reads TGCGCCAGCAGCTTGGACGCGGCGTTAACCACAGATACGCAGTATTTT.

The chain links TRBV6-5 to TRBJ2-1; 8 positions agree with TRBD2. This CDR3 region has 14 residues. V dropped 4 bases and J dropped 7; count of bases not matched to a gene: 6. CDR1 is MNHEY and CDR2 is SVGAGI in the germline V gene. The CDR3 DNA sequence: TGTGCCAGCAGTTCCAGCGGGAGAGTGAATGAGCAGTTCTTC. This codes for CASSSSGRVNEQFF.

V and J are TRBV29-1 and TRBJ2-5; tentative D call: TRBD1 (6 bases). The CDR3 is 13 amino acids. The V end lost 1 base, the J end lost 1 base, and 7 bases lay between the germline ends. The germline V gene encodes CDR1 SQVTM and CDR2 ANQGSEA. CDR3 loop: CSVEGTAQETQYF. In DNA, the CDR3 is TGCAGCGTTGAAGGGACAGCCCAAGAGACCCAGTACTTC.

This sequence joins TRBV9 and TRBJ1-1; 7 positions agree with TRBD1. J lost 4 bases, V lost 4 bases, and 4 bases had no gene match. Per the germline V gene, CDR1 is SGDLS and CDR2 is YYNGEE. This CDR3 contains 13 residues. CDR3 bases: TGTGCCAGCAGCCCCAGGGGGTCCACTGAAGCTTTCTTT. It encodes CASSPRGSTEAFF.

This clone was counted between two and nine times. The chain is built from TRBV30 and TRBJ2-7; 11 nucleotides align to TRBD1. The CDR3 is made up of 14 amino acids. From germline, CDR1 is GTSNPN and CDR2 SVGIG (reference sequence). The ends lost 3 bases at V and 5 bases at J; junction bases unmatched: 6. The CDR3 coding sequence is TGTGCCTGGAGGTCCGGACAGGGGGCTGACGAGCAGTACTTC. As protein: CAWRSGQGADEQYF.

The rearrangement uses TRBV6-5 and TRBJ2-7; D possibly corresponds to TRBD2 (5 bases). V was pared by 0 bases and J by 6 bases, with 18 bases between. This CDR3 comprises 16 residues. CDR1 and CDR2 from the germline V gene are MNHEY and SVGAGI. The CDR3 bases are TGTGCCAGCAGTTACTCGTTCTGGACGGAGGACGGCGAGCAGTACTTC. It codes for CASSYSFWTEDGEQYF.

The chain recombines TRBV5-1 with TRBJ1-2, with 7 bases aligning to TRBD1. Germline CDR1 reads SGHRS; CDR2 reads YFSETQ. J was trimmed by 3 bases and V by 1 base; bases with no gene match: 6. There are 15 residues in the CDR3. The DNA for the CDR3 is TGCGCCAGCAGCTTGTTACGTGGGACAGACTATGGCTACACCTTC. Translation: CASSLLRGTDYGYTF.

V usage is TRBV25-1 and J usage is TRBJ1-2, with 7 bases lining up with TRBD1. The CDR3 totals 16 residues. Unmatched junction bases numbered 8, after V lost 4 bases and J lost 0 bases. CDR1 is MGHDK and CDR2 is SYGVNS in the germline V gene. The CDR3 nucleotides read TGTGCCAGCAGTGGGGGCTGGACAGGCACTAACTATGGCTACACCTTC. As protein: CASSGGWTGTNYGYTF.

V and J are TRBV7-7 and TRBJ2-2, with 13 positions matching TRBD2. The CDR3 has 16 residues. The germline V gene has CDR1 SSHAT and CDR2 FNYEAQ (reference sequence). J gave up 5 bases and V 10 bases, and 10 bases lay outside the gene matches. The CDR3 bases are TGTGCCAACACTAGCGGGAGGGATAAAGGGACCGGGGAGCTGTTTTTT. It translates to CANTSGRDKGTGELFF.

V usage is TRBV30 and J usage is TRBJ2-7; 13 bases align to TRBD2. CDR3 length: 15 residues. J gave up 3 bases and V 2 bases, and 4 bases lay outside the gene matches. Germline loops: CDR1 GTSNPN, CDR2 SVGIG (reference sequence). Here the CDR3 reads CAWSRTSGSFYEQYF. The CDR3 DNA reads TGTGCCTGGAGTAGGACTAGCGGGAGCTTCTACGAGCAGTACTTC.